These T cell receptor beta chains were read from a single sample in a study of T cells in Graves' hyperthyroidism and ophthalmopathy. Each CDR3 protein gets one entry after TCRdb re-called the multiplex PCR reads with MiXCR. In the table there are 93,000 or so distinct CDR3 sequences, roughly 44% of which are singletons. Sequenced: blood. Receptors were obtained from a man in his forties with Graves' hyperthyroidism. Both conserved end residues are part of each CDR3. A D gene is named only where the DNA matches it firmly. A clone size is listed for some rows: how often the clone was seen (once, few, many), or a class if it is expanded.

v_gene,j_gene,abundance,d_gene,CDR3nt,CDR3aa
TRBV19,TRBJ1-2,few,TRBD1,TGTGCCTGTAGCCGATCGGGGACAGCGCCCCATGGCTACACCTTC,CACSRSGTAPHGYTF
TRBV20-1,TRBJ1-6,many,.,TGCAGTGCTAGGGGCGGGTTGAACTCCTATAATTCACCCCTCCACTTT,CSARGGLNSYNSPLHF
TRBV19,TRBJ1-5,many,.,TGTGCCAGTAGGACACAGGGAAGTGCTCAGCCCCAGCATTTT,CASRTQGSAQPQHF
TRBV5-1,TRBJ2-7,.,.,TGCGCCAGCACCGCAAACTTGGGGTATGAGCAGTACTTC,CASTANLGYEQYF
TRBV7-3,TRBJ1-1,many,.,TGTGCCAGCAGCTTACAGGGGTCGAAGAACACTGAAGCTTTCTTT,CASSLQGSKNTEAFF
TRBV9,TRBJ1-3,once,.,TGTGCCAGCAGCGTAGACCTTAGGGATGGAAACACCATATATTTT,CASSVDLRDGNTIYF
TRBV20-1,TRBJ1-1,.,.,TGCAGTGCTAGAGATGGGGGCAAATCGGCTTTCTTT,CSARDGGKSAFF
TRBV2,TRBJ1-5,.,TRBD1,TGTGCCAGCAGTGAATTCGAGGGACAGGGGAGGGTTTGGAGCAATCAGCCCCAGCATTTT,CASSEFEGQGRVWSNQPQHF
TRBV7-2,TRBJ2-5,many,TRBD2,TGTGCCAGCAGCTTATCCGGGAGGCAGGAGACCCAGTACTTC,CASSLSGRQETQYF
TRBV4-3,TRBJ2-7,many,.,TGCGCCAGCAGCCAAGACAGGGGCGGGGTAACCTACGAGCAGTACTTC,CASSQDRGGVTYEQYF
TRBV7-9,TRBJ2-3,.,TRBD2,TGTGCCAGCAGCTTACCTAGCGGGAGGGGCACAGATACGCAGTATTTT,CASSLPSGRGTDTQYF
TRBV29-1,TRBJ1-2,many,.,TGCAGCGCCGACCCGGAGGGGCGCCCCGGGTATGGCTACACCTTC,CSADPEGRPGYGYTF
TRBV5-6,TRBJ2-5,many,.,TGTGCCAGCAGCGAAATTCAAGGGGAGACCCAGTACTTC,CASSEIQGETQYF
TRBV9,TRBJ2-7,many,.,TGTGCCAGCAGCGCAGGTCCGGGGGTCTACGAGCAGTACTTC,CASSAGPGVYEQYF
TRBV10-3,TRBJ2-5,.,.,TGTGCCATCAGCGTTGCCGGGACATATCAAGAGACCCAGTACTTC,CAISVAGTYQETQYF
TRBV2,TRBJ2-7,many,TRBD2,TGTGCCAGCAGTGACGGTAGCGGGGGGCCCGCCTACGAGCAGTACTTC,CASSDGSGGPAYEQYF
TRBV20-1,TRBJ2-3,many,.,TGCAGTGCTAGCAAGAACAGGAGGAAAGATACGCAGTATTTT,CSASKNRRKDTQYF
TRBV7-2,TRBJ2-2,many,.,TGTGCCAGCAGCCCCCGCCAGGACCTGAACACCGGGGAGCTGTTTTTT,CASSPRQDLNTGELFF
TRBV19,TRBJ2-3,many,TRBD2,TGTGCCAGTAGTATTTTGGAGCGGGAGGCAGATACGCAGTATTTT,CASSILEREADTQYF
TRBV9,TRBJ1-3,many,.,TGTGCCAGCAGCGCGACTGGAAACACCATATATTTT,CASSATGNTIYF
TRBV2,TRBJ2-7,.,.,TGTGCCAGCTTCGGTACAGGGCTAACCTACGAGCAGTACTTC,CASFGTGLTYEQYF
TRBV2,TRBJ1-5,.,TRBD1,TGTGCCAGCAGTGAATATCAGGGGGCCAGCGAGCAGCCCCAGCATTTT,CASSEYQGASEQPQHF
TRBV29-1,TRBJ2-7,many,.,TGCAGCGTTGCGGGACGGAGCTACGAGCAGTACTTC,CSVAGRSYEQYF